This is a list of T cell receptor beta chains from one sample in a study of metastatic and nonmetastatic thyroid tumors. MiXCR was used by TCRdb to re-call the PCR reads. This sample has around 16,000 clones; around 14% occur once, and the top ten carry around a sixth. Sequenced material: blood. Every receptor here comes from a female donor with papillary thyroid cancer or a benign thyroid nodule (not recorded which). Some clones in this sample may be carry-over from other donors' samples. CDR3s include the opening cysteine and the closing phenylalanine or tryptophan. The D gene is left open where the match is weak. Only some rows state a clone size, as once, few, many or a class for expanded clones.

abundance: many
d_gene: .
j_gene: TRBJ2-3
v_gene: TRBV18
CDR3aa: CASSPPQGADTQYF
CDR3nt: TGTGCCAGCTCACCACCCCAGGGTGCAGATACGCAGTATTTT

abundance: .
d_gene: .
j_gene: TRBJ1-2
v_gene: TRBV7-2
CDR3aa: CASSLESHRSYGYTF
CDR3nt: TGTGCCAGCAGCTTAGAGTCCCACAGAAGCTATGGCTACACCTTC

abundance: many
d_gene: TRBD1
j_gene: TRBJ1-1
v_gene: TRBV28
CDR3aa: CASSTPGQGPNTEAFF
CDR3nt: TGTGCCAGCAGTACACCGGGACAGGGACCAAACACTGAAGCTTTCTTT

abundance: many
d_gene: TRBD2
j_gene: TRBJ2-1
v_gene: TRBV18
CDR3aa: CASSPPGTSGGLGQFF
CDR3nt: TGTGCCAGCTCACCACCCGGGACTAGCGGGGGCCTCGGGCAGTTCTTC

abundance: many
d_gene: .
j_gene: TRBJ2-5
v_gene: TRBV6-5
CDR3aa: CASSYPGDHKTQYF
CDR3nt: TGTGCCAGCAGTTACCCCGGAGATCACAAGACCCAGTACTTC

abundance: many
d_gene: TRBD2
j_gene: TRBJ2-1
v_gene: TRBV24-1
CDR3aa: CATSDLQGSSGMGEQFF
CDR3nt: TGTGCCACCAGTGATTTGCAGGGGTCTAGCGGGATGGGGGAGCAGTTCTTC

abundance: few
d_gene: TRBD1
j_gene: TRBJ1-2
v_gene: TRBV28
CDR3aa: CASISGGSPYGYTF
CDR3nt: TGTGCCAGCATCTCAGGGGGATCTCCCTATGGCTACACCTTC

abundance: many
d_gene: TRBD1
j_gene: TRBJ2-4
v_gene: TRBV19
CDR3aa: CASSRTGGNIQYF
CDR3nt: TGTGCCAGTAGTAGGACAGGGGGAAACATTCAGTACTTC

abundance: many
d_gene: TRBD1
j_gene: TRBJ1-4
v_gene: TRBV9
CDR3aa: CASSVATGEDEKLFF
CDR3nt: TGTGCCAGCAGCGTAGCGACAGGGGAGGATGAAAAACTGTTTTTT

abundance: medium-sized
d_gene: TRBD1
j_gene: TRBJ2-7
v_gene: TRBV28
CDR3aa: CASSSTGLKGSYEQYF
CDR3nt: TGTGCCAGCAGTTCGACAGGGTTAAAGGGAAGCTACGAGCAGTACTTC

abundance: many
d_gene: TRBD1
j_gene: TRBJ1-6
v_gene: TRBV2
CDR3aa: CASSRGQAHRSSYNSPLHF
CDR3nt: TGTGCCAGCAGCCGCGGACAGGCCCACCGGAGCTCCTATAATTCACCCCTCCACTTT

abundance: medium-sized
d_gene: .
j_gene: TRBJ2-2
v_gene: TRBV10-3
CDR3aa: CAITRAGELFF
CDR3nt: TGTGCCATCACTCGAGCCGGGGAGCTGTTTTTT

abundance: many
d_gene: .
j_gene: TRBJ1-2
v_gene: TRBV3-1
CDR3aa: CASSQDPLGGRPRYGYTF
CDR3nt: TGTGCCAGCAGCCAAGATCCTCTCGGAGGACGTCCCCGGTATGGCTACACCTTC

abundance: medium-sized
d_gene: .
j_gene: TRBJ2-1
v_gene: TRBV6-5
CDR3aa: CASSYSPTGRGEQFF
CDR3nt: TGTGCCAGCAGTTACTCACCCACAGGACGGGGGGAGCAGTTCTTC

abundance: many
d_gene: TRBD1
j_gene: TRBJ2-7
v_gene: TRBV5-1
CDR3aa: CASSLETGGAEQYF
CDR3nt: TGCGCCAGCAGCTTGGAGACAGGGGGCGCCGAGCAGTACTTC

abundance: many
d_gene: .
j_gene: TRBJ2-2
v_gene: TRBV5-1
CDR3aa: CASTQGRSTGELFF
CDR3nt: TGCGCCAGCACTCAGGGGAGGTCCACCGGGGAGCTGTTTTTT

abundance: many
d_gene: .
j_gene: TRBJ1-5
v_gene: TRBV7-2
CDR3aa: CASSPSGGLGQPQHF
CDR3nt: TGTGCCAGCAGCCCCTCGGGTGGGTTAGGACAGCCCCAGCATTTT

abundance: .
d_gene: TRBD1
j_gene: TRBJ2-7
v_gene: TRBV6-1
CDR3aa: CASKASGQGGIYEQYF
CDR3nt: TGTGCCAGCAAAGCTTCAGGACAGGGGGGAATTTACGAGCAGTACTTC

abundance: many
d_gene: .
j_gene: TRBJ1-4
v_gene: TRBV6-1
CDR3aa: CASSPGPWKEKLFF
CDR3nt: TGTGCCAGCAGTCCCGGACCCTGGAAGGAAAAACTGTTTTTT

abundance: many
d_gene: TRBD1
j_gene: TRBJ2-5
v_gene: TRBV2
CDR3aa: CASSELTGRQETQYF
CDR3nt: TGTGCCAGCAGTGAACTGACAGGGAGACAAGAGACCCAGTACTTC

abundance: many
d_gene: .
j_gene: TRBJ2-7
v_gene: TRBV10-3
CDR3aa: CAISESKASVYRGQYF
CDR3nt: TGTGCCATCAGTGAGTCGAAGGCTAGCGTATACCGTGGGCAGTACTTC

abundance: many
d_gene: .
j_gene: TRBJ2-7
v_gene: TRBV30
CDR3aa: CAWSPPPGTASYEQYF
CDR3nt: TGTGCCTGGAGTCCCCCCCCCGGGACGGCCTCCTACGAGCAGTACTTC

abundance: medium-sized
d_gene: .
j_gene: TRBJ2-7
v_gene: TRBV6-6
CDR3aa: CASSPKAYPGLEANEQYF
CDR3nt: TGTGCCAGCAGCCCTAAGGCCTACCCCGGCCTCGAGGCCAACGAGCAGTACTTC

abundance: few
d_gene: TRBD2
j_gene: TRBJ2-1
v_gene: TRBV27
CDR3aa: CASSPLAGGGNEQFF
CDR3nt: TGTGCCAGCAGTCCCTTAGCGGGGGGAGGGAATGAGCAGTTCTTC

abundance: many
d_gene: TRBD1
j_gene: TRBJ1-2
v_gene: TRBV5-1
CDR3aa: CASSPTGGFGYTF
CDR3nt: TGCGCCAGCAGCCCGACAGGGGGCTTTGGCTACACCTTC

abundance: many
d_gene: .
j_gene: TRBJ1-5
v_gene: TRBV5-5
CDR3aa: CASSFGGNQPQHF
CDR3nt: TGTGCCAGCAGCTTTGGGGGTAATCAGCCCCAGCATTTT

abundance: .
d_gene: .
j_gene: TRBJ2-3
v_gene: TRBV6-1
CDR3aa: CASSNGLVTDTQYF
CDR3nt: TGTGCCAGCAGCAACGGGTTAGTCACAGATACGCAGTATTTT

abundance: .
d_gene: .
j_gene: TRBJ2-2
v_gene: TRBV11-2
CDR3aa: CASSPNRLQVGAGELFF
CDR3nt: TGTGCCAGCAGCCCCAATCGGCTCCAGGTCGGTGCCGGGGAGCTGTTTTTT

abundance: medium-sized
d_gene: TRBD2
j_gene: TRBJ2-7
v_gene: TRBV6-1
CDR3aa: CASSVLAGDTYEQYF
CDR3nt: TGTGCCAGCAGTGTACTAGCGGGGGATACCTACGAGCAGTACTTC

abundance: medium-sized
d_gene: TRBD2
j_gene: TRBJ2-3
v_gene: TRBV6-1
CDR3aa: CASSEVLAGNTDTQYF
CDR3nt: TGTGCCAGCAGTGAAGTACTAGCGGGGAACACAGATACGCAGTATTTT

abundance: many
d_gene: .
j_gene: TRBJ1-6
v_gene: TRBV20-1
CDR3aa: CSAPVGGSSYNSPLHF
CDR3nt: TGCAGTGCCCCGGTCGGGGGAAGCTCCTATAATTCACCCCTCCACTTT

abundance: .
d_gene: .
j_gene: TRBJ2-7
v_gene: TRBV20-1
CDR3aa: CSARTWADKQYF
CDR3nt: TGCAGTGCTAGGACGTGGGCCGACAAGCAGTACTTC

abundance: .
d_gene: TRBD2
j_gene: TRBJ2-3
v_gene: TRBV11-2
CDR3aa: CASSPRLAWLADTQYF
CDR3nt: TGTGCCAGCAGCCCTCGACTAGCGTGGTTGGCGGATACGCAGTATTTT

abundance: many
d_gene: .
j_gene: TRBJ2-1
v_gene: TRBV20-1
CDR3aa: CSARVQRGTYNEQFF
CDR3nt: TGCAGTGCTAGAGTTCAGCGCGGGACCTACAATGAGCAGTTCTTC

abundance: .
d_gene: TRBD1
j_gene: TRBJ1-2
v_gene: TRBV5-6
CDR3aa: CASSPGQGPYGYTF
CDR3nt: TGTGCCAGCAGCCCGGGACAGGGTCCCTATGGCTACACCTTC

abundance: few
d_gene: TRBD1
j_gene: TRBJ1-2
v_gene: TRBV5-1
CDR3aa: CASSSSGTGRGVDGYTF
CDR3nt: TGCGCCAGCAGCTCGTCCGGGACAGGGAGGGGTGTGGATGGCTACACCTTC

abundance: many
d_gene: .
j_gene: TRBJ1-1
v_gene: TRBV27
CDR3aa: CASSFRMVLSSSAFF
CDR3nt: TGTGCCAGCAGTTTTAGGATGGTTTTGAGTTCGTCAGCTTTCTTT

abundance: many
d_gene: TRBD1
j_gene: TRBJ2-6
v_gene: TRBV7-3
CDR3aa: CASGPPRTGEYPGANVLTF
CDR3nt: TGTGCCAGCGGACCTCCTCGGACAGGGGAATATCCTGGGGCCAACGTCCTGACTTTC

abundance: medium-sized
d_gene: TRBD2
j_gene: TRBJ2-7
v_gene: TRBV6-1
CDR3aa: CASSPSGSGYEQYF
CDR3nt: TGTGCCAGCAGCCCTAGCGGGAGTGGGTACGAGCAGTACTTC

abundance: medium-sized
d_gene: .
j_gene: TRBJ2-7
v_gene: TRBV15
CDR3aa: CATSRDLTNNEQYF
CDR3nt: TGTGCCACCAGCAGAGATTTAACGAATAACGAGCAGTACTTC

abundance: many
d_gene: .
j_gene: TRBJ2-3
v_gene: TRBV7-7
CDR3aa: CASSSPRQEYTDTQYF
CDR3nt: TGTGCCAGCAGCTCCCCCCGGCAGGAGTACACAGATACGCAGTATTTT

abundance: medium-sized
d_gene: .
j_gene: TRBJ2-3
v_gene: TRBV15
CDR3aa: CATSRTTTDTQYF
CDR3nt: TGTGCCACCAGCAGAACTACCACAGATACGCAGTATTTT

abundance: medium-sized
d_gene: TRBD1
j_gene: TRBJ2-7
v_gene: TRBV27
CDR3aa: CASSWDRGREQYF
CDR3nt: TGTGCCAGCAGTTGGGACAGGGGGCGCGAGCAGTACTTC

abundance: few
d_gene: .
j_gene: TRBJ1-1
v_gene: TRBV6-1
CDR3aa: CASLRGSNTEAFF
CDR3nt: TGTGCCAGCTTAAGGGGCTCGAACACTGAAGCTTTCTTT

abundance: .
d_gene: .
j_gene: TRBJ1-5
v_gene: TRBV11-2
CDR3aa: CASSLAGQPQHF
CDR3nt: TGTGCCAGCAGCTTAGCAGGTCAGCCCCAGCATTTT

abundance: many
d_gene: .
j_gene: TRBJ2-3
v_gene: TRBV29-1
CDR3aa: CSVETSTDTQYF
CDR3nt: TGCAGCGTTGAAACTAGCACAGATACGCAGTATTTT

abundance: many
d_gene: TRBD2
j_gene: TRBJ2-3
v_gene: TRBV7-2
CDR3aa: CASSLAGGSIADTQYF
CDR3nt: TGTGCCAGCAGCTTAGCGGGCGGGAGTATCGCAGATACGCAGTATTTT

abundance: .
d_gene: .
j_gene: TRBJ2-7
v_gene: TRBV6-2/TRBV6-3
CDR3aa: CASSYSKIPYEQYF
CDR3nt: TGTGCCAGCAGTTACTCGAAGATTCCCTACGAGCAGTACTTC

abundance: many
d_gene: .
j_gene: TRBJ1-5
v_gene: TRBV28
CDR3aa: CASSLRGYQPQHF
CDR3nt: TGTGCCAGCAGTTTGCGGGGGTATCAGCCCCAGCATTTT

abundance: .
d_gene: .
j_gene: TRBJ2-5
v_gene: TRBV5-1
CDR3aa: CASSFGQETQYF
CDR3nt: TGCGCCAGCAGCTTTGGCCAAGAGACCCAGTACTTC